These 5 T cell receptor beta chains originate from one sample sequenced in a study of blood T cell repertoires in COVID-19 (dated by TCRdb to 2020 to 2021). Library method: the immunoSEQ multiplex PCR assay. This immuneACCESS table, as held by TCRdb, lists in-frame sequences with V and J called but not all clones. Of the missing ones, under half trace to an unresolved V gene in checked studies; the others have no known cause. The table for this sample lists about 89,000 clones; more than 60% of them were counted only once. Approximately 51% of the sample goes to the ten largest clones. Sequencing was performed on peripheral blood. The receptors were sampled from a human donor in a cohort sampled during active COVID-19.

The chain has TRBV29-1 and TRBJ2-1, with 9 bases that match TRBD1. Per germline, CDR1 SQVTM and CDR2 ANQGSEA. V shed 8 bases and J 8 bases; nucleotides not matched to a gene: 10. CDR3 size: 13 residues. The chain's CDR3 is CSFRDRVAHEQFF. The CDR3 DNA reads TGCAGCTTCCGGGACAGGGTAGCCCATGAGCAGTTCTTC.

The chain couples TRBV7-2 to TRBJ1-3; no definite D call. Trimming removed 4 bases from V and 0 bases from J, with 7 bases in between. Germline CDR1 is SGHTA and CDR2 is FQGNSA. This CDR3 is built from 14 residues. CDR3 loop: CASSSVNSGNTIYF. DNA of the CDR3: TGTGCCAGCAGCTCCGTAAACTCTGGAAACACCATATATTTT.

The chain carries TRBV2 and TRBJ2-1; a weak D match, TRBD2 (6 bases). This CDR3 region has 14 residues. V dropped 6 bases and J dropped 7 bases, with 16 bases sitting between them. From germline, CDR1 is SNHLY and CDR2 FYNNEI. The CDR3 coding sequence is TGTGCCAGCAGACTAGGCGGGGTTATGAATGAGCAGTTCTTC. This sequence encodes CASRLGGVMNEQFF.

The chain couples TRBV11-3 to TRBJ2-3; 9 nucleotides line up with TRBD1. CDR3 length equals 15 residues. The ends lost 2 bases at V and 6 bases at J; junction bases unmatched: 6. Germline CDR1 is SGHNT and CDR2 is YENEEA. The CDR3 is CASSLYTGGIDTQYF. CDR3 nucleotide sequence: TGTGCCAGCAGCTTATACACAGGGGGCATCGATACGCAGTATTTT.

The chain is built from TRBV24-1 and TRBJ2-1; D might be TRBD1 (6 bases). The CDR3 loop spans 16 amino acids. The germline V and J ends were trimmed by 4 bases and 7 bases, with 19 bases remaining between them. CDR1 is KGHDR, CDR2 SFDVKD, per germline. The CDR3 region is CATSDLQGTALNEQFF. As DNA, the CDR3 is TGTGCCACCAGTGACCTACAGGGAACCGCGTTAAATGAGCAGTTCTTC.